This TCR beta chain was documented in a study of graft-versus-host responses after intestinal transplantation. Looking at the study overall: Anti-thymocyte globulin induction preceded 2 to 4 years of tacrolimus and steroid maintenance in all recipients.

Germline-derived CDR1 and CDR2 are MNHNS and SASEGT. Deletions cut 1 base from V and 10 bases from J, with 13 bases between. CDR3 length equals 13 residues. The count of this clone is one. The antigen is unknown. TCRdb keeps only in-frame clones here, not all; method: immunoSEQ multiplex PCR. The repertoire holds about 110,000 clones, with more than 80% as singletons. The sequencing here drew on unstimulated CD4+ T cells sorted from spleen or lymph node cells, taken before transplant. The gene calls are TRBV6-1 and TRBJ2-5; tentative D call: TRBD1 (5 bases). The TCR comes from a human donor who was the organ donor for an intestinal transplant. The CDR3 protein is CASSEEGRVGQYF. The CDR3, as DNA: TGTGCCAGCAGTGAAGAGGGGCGAGTGGGCCAGTACTTC.